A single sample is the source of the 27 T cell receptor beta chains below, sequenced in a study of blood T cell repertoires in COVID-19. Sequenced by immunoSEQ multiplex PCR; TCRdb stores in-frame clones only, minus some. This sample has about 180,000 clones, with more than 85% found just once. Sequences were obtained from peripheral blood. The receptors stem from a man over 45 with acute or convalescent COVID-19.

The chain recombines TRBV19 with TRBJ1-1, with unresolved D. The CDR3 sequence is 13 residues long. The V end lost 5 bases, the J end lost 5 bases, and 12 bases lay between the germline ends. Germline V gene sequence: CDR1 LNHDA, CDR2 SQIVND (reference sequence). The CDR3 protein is CASSSQRGTEAFF. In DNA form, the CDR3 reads TGTGCCAGTAGTTCTCAGAGAGGGACTGAAGCTTTCTTT.

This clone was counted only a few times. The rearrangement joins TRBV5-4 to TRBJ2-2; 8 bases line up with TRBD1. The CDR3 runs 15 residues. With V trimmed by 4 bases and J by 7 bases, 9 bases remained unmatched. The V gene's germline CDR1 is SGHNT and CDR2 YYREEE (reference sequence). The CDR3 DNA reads TGTGCCAGCAGCCTATCCAGGGGGCTAGGCGGGGAGCTGTTTTTT. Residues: CASSLSRGLGGELFF.

CDR3 bases: TGCGCCAGCACTAGAGGGACAGGGGCAACTAATGAAAAACTGTTTTTT. As protein: CASTRGTGATNEKLFF. This chain uses TRBV5-1 with TRBJ1-4, with TRBD1 identical over 10 bases. Per germline, CDR1 SGHRS and CDR2 YFSETQ. After removal of 6 bases from V and 0 bases from J, the junction contained 5 bases not matched to a gene. The CDR3 is 16 residues long.

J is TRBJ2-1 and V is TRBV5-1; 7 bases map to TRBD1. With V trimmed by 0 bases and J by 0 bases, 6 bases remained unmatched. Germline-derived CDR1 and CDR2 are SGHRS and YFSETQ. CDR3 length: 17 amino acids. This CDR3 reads CASSLGVDRVSYNEQFF. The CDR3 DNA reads TGCGCCAGCAGCTTGGGAGTAGACAGGGTCTCCTACAATGAGCAGTTCTTC.

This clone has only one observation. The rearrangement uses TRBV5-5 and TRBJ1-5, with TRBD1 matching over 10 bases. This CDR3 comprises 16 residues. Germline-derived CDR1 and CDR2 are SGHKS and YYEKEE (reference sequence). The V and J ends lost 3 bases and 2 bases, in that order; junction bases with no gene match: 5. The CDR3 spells CASSYSGTGGNQPQHF. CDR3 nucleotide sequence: TGTGCCAGCAGCTATTCCGGGACAGGGGGCAATCAGCCCCAGCATTTT.

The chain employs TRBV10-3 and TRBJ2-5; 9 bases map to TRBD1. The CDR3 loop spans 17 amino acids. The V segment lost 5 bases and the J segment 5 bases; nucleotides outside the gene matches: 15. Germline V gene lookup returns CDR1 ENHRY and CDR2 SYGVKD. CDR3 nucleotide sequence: TGTGCCATCAGTCCTACACCCCCGGGACAGGGTCAGGAGACCCAGTACTTC. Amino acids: CAISPTPPGQGQETQYF.

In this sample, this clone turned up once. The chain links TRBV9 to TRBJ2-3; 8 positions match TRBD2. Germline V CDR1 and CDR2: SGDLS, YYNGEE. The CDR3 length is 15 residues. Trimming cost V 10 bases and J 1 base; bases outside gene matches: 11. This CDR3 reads CARGGRGQGTDTQYF. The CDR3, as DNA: TGTGCCCGCGGGGGGCGGGGGCAAGGCACAGATACGCAGTATTTT.

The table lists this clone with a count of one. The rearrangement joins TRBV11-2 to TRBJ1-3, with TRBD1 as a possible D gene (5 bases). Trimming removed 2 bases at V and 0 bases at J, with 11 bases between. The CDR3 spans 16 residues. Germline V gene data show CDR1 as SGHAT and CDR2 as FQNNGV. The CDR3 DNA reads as TGTGCCAGCAGCTTAACTTCCACAGGCTCTGGAAACACCATATATTTT. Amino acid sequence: CASSLTSTGSGNTIYF.

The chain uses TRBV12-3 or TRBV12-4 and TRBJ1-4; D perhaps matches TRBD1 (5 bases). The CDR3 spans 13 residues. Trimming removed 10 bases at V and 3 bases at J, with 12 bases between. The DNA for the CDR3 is TGTGCCACAGCCCAGGGTGCTAATGAAAAACTGTTTTTT. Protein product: CATAQGANEKLFF.

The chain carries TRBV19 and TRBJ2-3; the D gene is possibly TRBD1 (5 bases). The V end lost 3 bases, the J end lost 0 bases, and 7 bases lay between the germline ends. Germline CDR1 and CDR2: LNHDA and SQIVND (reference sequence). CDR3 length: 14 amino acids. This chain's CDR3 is CASSIDSSTDTQYF. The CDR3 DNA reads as TGTGCCAGTAGTATCGACAGTAGCACAGATACGCAGTATTTT.

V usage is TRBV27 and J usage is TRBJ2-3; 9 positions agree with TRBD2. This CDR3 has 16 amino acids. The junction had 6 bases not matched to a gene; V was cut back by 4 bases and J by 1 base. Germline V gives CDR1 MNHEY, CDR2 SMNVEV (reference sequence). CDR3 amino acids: CASSSLGLAGTDTQYF. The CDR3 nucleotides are TGTGCCAGCAGTTCCCTGGGACTAGCTGGCACAGATACGCAGTATTTT.

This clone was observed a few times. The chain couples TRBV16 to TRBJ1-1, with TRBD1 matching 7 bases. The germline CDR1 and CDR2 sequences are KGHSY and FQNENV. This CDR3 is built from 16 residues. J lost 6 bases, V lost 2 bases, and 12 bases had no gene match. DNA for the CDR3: TGTGCCAGCAGCCAAGGGGGTAGGGGGCGCAGAGCTGAAGCTTTCTTT. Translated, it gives CASSQGGRGRRAEAFF.

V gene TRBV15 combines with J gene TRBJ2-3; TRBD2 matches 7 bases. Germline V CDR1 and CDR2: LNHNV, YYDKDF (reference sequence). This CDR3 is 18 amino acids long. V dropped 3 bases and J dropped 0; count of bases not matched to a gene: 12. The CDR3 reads CATSRRGGSGRSTDTQYF. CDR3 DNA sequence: TGTGCCACCAGCAGGAGGGGAGGTAGCGGGCGAAGCACAGATACGCAGTATTTT.

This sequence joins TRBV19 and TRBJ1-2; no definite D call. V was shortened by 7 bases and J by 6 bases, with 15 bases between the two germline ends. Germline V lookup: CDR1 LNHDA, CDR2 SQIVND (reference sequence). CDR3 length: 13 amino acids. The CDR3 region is CASNHREIDGYTF. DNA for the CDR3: TGTGCCAGTAATCATCGGGAAATCGATGGCTACACCTTC.

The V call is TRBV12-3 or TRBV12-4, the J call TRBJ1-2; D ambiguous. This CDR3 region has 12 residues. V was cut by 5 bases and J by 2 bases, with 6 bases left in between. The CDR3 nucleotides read TGTGCCAGCAGTCGAGTCAACTATGGCTACACCTTC. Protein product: CASSRVNYGYTF.

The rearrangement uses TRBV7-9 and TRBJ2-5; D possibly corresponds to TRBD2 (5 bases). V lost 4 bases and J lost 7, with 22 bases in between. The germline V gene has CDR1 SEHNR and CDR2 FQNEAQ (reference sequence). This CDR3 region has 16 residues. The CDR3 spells CASSSGDRGRLGTQYF. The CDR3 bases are TGTGCCAGCAGCTCTGGCGATCGCGGGCGTTTGGGGACCCAGTACTTC.

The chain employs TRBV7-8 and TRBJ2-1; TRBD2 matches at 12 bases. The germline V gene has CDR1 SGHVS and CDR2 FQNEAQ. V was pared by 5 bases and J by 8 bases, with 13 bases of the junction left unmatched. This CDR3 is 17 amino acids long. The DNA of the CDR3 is TGTGCCAGCAGCCCGAACCCCACTAGCGGGGGGTCTGATGAGCAGTTCTTC. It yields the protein CASSPNPTSGGSDEQFF.

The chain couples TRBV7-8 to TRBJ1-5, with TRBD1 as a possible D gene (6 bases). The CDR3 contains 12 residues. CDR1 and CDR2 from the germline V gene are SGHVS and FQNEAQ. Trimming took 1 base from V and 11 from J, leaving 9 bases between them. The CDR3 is CASSLVEGAQHF. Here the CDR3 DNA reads TGTGCCAGCAGCTTAGTAGAGGGGGCCCAGCATTTT.

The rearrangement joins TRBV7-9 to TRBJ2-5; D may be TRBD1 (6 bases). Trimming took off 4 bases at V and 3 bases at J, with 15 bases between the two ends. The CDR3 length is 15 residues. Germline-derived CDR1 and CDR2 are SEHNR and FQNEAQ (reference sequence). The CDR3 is CASSYNLDRKETQYF. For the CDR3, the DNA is TGTGCCAGCAGCTACAACCTGGACAGAAAAGAGACCCAGTACTTC.

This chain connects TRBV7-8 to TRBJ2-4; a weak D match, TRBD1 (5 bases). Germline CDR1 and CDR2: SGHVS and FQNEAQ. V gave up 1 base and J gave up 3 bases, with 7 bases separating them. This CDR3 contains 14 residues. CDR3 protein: CASSLEGIKNIQYF. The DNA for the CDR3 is TGTGCCAGCAGCTTAGAGGGGATCAAAAACATTCAGTACTTC. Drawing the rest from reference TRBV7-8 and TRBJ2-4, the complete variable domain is GAGVSQSPRYKVAKRGQDVALRCDPISGHVSLFWYQQALGQGPEFLTYFQNEAQLDKSGLPSDRFFAERPEGSVSTLKIQRTQQEDSAVYLCASSLEGIKNIQYFGAGTRLSVL.

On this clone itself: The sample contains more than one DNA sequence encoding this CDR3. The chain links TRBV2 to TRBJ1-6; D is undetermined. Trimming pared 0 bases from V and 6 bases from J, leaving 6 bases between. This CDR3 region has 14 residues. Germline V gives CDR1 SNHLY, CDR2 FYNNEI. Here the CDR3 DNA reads TGTGCCAGCAGTGAAGCTCGTGTTAATTCACCCCTCCACTTT. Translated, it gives CASSEARVNSPLHF.

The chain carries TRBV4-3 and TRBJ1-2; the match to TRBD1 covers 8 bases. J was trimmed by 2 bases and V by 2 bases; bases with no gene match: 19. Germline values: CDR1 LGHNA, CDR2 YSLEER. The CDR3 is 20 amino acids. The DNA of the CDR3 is TGCGCCAGCAGCCAATCCACGGCGGTGGGCAGGGGGCATGAAAACTATGGCTACACCTTC. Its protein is CASSQSTAVGRGHENYGYTF.

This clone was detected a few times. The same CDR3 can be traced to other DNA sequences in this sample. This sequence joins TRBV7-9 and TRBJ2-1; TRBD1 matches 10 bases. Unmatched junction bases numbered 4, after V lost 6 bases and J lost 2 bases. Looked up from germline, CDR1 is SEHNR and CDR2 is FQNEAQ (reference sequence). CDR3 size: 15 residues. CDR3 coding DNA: TGTGCCAGCAGACCCGACAGGGGGCCCTACAATGAGCAGTTCTTC. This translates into CASRPDRGPYNEQFF.

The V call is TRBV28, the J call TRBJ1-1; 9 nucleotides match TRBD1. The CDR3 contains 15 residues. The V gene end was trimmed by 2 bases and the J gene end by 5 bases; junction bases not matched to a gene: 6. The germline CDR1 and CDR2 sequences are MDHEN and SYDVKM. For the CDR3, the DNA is TGTGCCAGCAGTTTAGTGGGACAGGGAGGGACTGAAGCTTTCTTT. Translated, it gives CASSLVGQGGTEAFF.

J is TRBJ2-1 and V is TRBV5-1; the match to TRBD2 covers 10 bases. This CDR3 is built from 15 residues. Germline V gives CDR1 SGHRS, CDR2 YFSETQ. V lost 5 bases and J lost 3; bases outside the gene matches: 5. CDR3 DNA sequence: TGCGCCAGCAGGTCGGGACTAGCGAACTACAATGAGCAGTTCTTC. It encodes CASRSGLANYNEQFF. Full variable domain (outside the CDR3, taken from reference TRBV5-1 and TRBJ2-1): KAGVTQTPRYLIKTRGQQVTLSCSPISGHRSVSWYQQTPGQGLQFLFEYFSETQRNKGNFPGRFSGRQFSNSRSEMNVSTLELGDSALYLCASRSGLANYNEQFFGPGTRLTVL.

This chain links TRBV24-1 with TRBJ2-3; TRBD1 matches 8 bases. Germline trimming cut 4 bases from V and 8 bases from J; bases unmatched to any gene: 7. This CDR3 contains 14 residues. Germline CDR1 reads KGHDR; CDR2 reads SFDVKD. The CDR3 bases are TGTGCCACCAGTGACCGGACAGGGCTGGCTACGCAGTATTTT. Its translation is CATSDRTGLATQYF.

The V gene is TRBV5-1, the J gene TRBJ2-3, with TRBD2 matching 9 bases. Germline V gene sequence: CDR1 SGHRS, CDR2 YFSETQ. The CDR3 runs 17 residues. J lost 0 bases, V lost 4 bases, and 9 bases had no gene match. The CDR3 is CASSGATSGPSTDTQYF. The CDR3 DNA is TGCGCCAGCAGCGGAGCAACTAGCGGGCCTAGCACAGATACGCAGTATTTT. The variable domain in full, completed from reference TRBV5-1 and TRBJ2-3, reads KAGVTQTPRYLIKTRGQQVTLSCSPISGHRSVSWYQQTPGQGLQFLFEYFSETQRNKGNFPGRFSGRQFSNSRSEMNVSTLELGDSALYLCASSGATSGPSTDTQYFGPGTRLTVL.